This T cell receptor beta chain comes out of a study of blood T cell repertoires in COVID-19. Study context: Italy, Spain and the United States were the sources of the convalescent and acute COVID-19 samples. PBMCs, B-cell-depleted T cells, or T cells provided the cDNA or gDNA that made up the material.

The CDR3 sequence is 17 residues long. Germline lookup yields CDR1 SGHVS and CDR2 FQNEAQ. V was cut by 0 bases and J by 2 bases, with 13 bases left in between. Profiled with immunoSEQ multiplex PCR; TCRdb holds only in-frame clones, not every one. The data hold under 110,000 clones, with over 70% observed a single time. The gene calls are TRBV7-8 and TRBJ1-4; possible D gene TRBD1, 6 bases. This TCR was recovered from a human donor with acute or convalescent COVID-19. The donor label of this sample is uncertain. Input material: peripheral blood. This CDR3 reads CASSLARRGSTNEKLFF. The CDR3 DNA reads as TGTGCCAGCAGCTTAGCTCGCAGGGGATCCACTAATGAAAAACTGTTTTTT.